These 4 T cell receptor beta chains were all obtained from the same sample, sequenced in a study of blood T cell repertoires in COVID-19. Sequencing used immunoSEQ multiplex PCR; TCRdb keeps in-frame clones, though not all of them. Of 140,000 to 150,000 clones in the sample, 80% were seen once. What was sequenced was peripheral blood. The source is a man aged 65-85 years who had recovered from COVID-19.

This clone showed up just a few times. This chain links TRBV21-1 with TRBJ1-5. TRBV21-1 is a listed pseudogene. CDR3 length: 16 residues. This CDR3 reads CASSKGRQRGNQPQHF. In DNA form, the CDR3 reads TGTGCCAGCAGCAAAGGGCGGCAGAGAGGCAATCAGCCCCAGCATTTT.

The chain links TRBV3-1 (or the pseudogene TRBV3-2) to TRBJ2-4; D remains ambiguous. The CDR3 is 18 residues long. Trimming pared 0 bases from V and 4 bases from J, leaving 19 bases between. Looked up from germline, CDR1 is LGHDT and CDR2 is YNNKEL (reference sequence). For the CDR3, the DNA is TGTGCCAGCAGCCAAGAGGTGATCGCTCCCTATATAAAAAACATTCAGTACTTC. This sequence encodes CASSQEVIAPYIKNIQYF.

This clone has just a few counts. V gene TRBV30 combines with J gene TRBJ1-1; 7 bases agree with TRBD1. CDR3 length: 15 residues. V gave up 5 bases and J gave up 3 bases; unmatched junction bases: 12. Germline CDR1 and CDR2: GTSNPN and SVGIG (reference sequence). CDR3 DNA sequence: TGTGCCTGGGATTATGAGACAGGGTTCGACACTGAAGCTTTCTTT. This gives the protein CAWDYETGFDTEAFF.

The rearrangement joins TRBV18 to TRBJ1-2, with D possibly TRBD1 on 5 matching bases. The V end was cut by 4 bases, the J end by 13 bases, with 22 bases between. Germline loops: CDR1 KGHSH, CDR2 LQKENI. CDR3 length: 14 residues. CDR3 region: CASSLRGGLSMGTF. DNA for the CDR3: TGTGCCAGCTCACTCCGCGGGGGACTTTCTATGGGCACCTTC.